This T cell receptor beta chain originates from a study of cytomegalovirus exposure and HLA in healthy donors. Regarding this clone: The antigen is not known.

Study findings and constraints: Available immune exposure information was restricted to CMV serostatus only. One variant, a missense change in DCLRE1C, was linked in a later analysis to TCR beta V- and J-gene trimming. Accurate predictions that matched the HLA-A and HLA-B alleles of most subjects were reportedly made from TCR beta sequences.

Per the germline V gene, CDR1 is MDHEN and CDR2 is SYDVKM. Trimming removed 5 bases at V and 5 bases at J, with 9 bases between. The CDR3 consists of 12 residues. Amplification used 60 Vbeta primers and 13 Jbeta primers. Here immunoSEQ multiplex PCR was the method, and the copy in TCRdb shows in-frame clones only, minus some. The sample holds about 120,000 clones; 74% are singletons and the top ten take about 2%. The clonotype comes from a human donor in good health. V usage is TRBV28 and J usage is TRBJ1-1; D not resolved. The sample consisted of PBMCs. CDR3 sequence: CASSPLTTEAFF. CDR3 DNA sequence: TGTGCCAGCAGTCCATTAACTACTGAAGCTTTCTTT. Based on the CDR3 plus reference TRBV28 and TRBJ1-1, the full variable domain is DVKVTQSSRYLVKRTGEKVFLECVQDMDHENMFWYRQDPGLGLRLIYFSYDVKMKEKGDIPEGYSVSREKKERFSLILESASTNQTSMYLCASSPLTTEAFFGQGTRLTVV.